The next 32 T cell receptor beta chains were all read from a single sample in a study of PD-L1 blockade in urothelial cancer. Some clones are missing from TCRdb's copy, which holds only in-frame ones; the method was immunoSEQ multiplex PCR. The repertoire has 28,000 or so clones, 80% to 90% of them found once; the top ten carry approximately 30%. The specimen was PBMCs, collected around atezolizumab (anti-PD-L1) treatment. The receptors originated from a man aged 55 to 69 with urothelial cancer.

This chain connects TRBV4-2 to TRBJ2-5; the D gene is possibly TRBD2 (6 bases). This CDR3 contains 14 residues. Germline lookup yields CDR1 LGHNA and CDR2 YNFKEQ. Trimming stripped 4 bases from V and 7 bases from J, with 16 bases between. The CDR3 is CASSRGSQEGTQYF. CDR3 nucleotides: TGTGCCAGCAGCCGAGGGTCCCAGGAGGGGACCCAGTACTTC.

This rearrangement joins TRBV5-1 to TRBJ2-3; perhaps TRBD2 as D (7 bases). CDR3 length equals 15 residues. Germline lookup yields CDR1 SGHRS and CDR2 YFSETQ. V shed 0 bases and J shed 5 bases, with 13 bases lying between them. The DNA of the CDR3 is TGCGCCAGCAGCTTGGATTTGGGAGGGGGAGATACGCAGTATTTT. It is translated as CASSLDLGGGDTQYF. Full variable domain (outside the CDR3, taken from reference TRBV5-1 and TRBJ2-3): KAGVTQTPRYLIKTRGQQVTLSCSPISGHRSVSWYQQTPGQGLQFLFEYFSETQRNKGNFPGRFSGRQFSNSRSEMNVSTLELGDSALYLCASSLDLGGGDTQYFGPGTRLTVL.

Only one count was recorded for this clone. The chain links TRBV11-1 to TRBJ2-3, with unresolved D. This CDR3 comprises 14 residues. V was cut by 5 bases and J by 4 bases, with 13 bases left in between. The germline CDR1 and CDR2 sequences are SGHAT and FQDESV (reference sequence). For the CDR3, the DNA is TGTGCCAGCAGCCCCACCGGAGATGCAGATACGCAGTATTTT. It yields the protein CASSPTGDADTQYF.

The gene calls are TRBV5-1 and TRBJ1-6, with a tentative D call TRBD1 (5 bases). Trimming took off 4 bases at V and 3 bases at J, with 14 bases between the two ends. Germline CDR1 SGHRS, CDR2 YFSETQ. The CDR3 loop spans 16 amino acids. The CDR3 region is CASSPIPGVYNSPLHF. For the CDR3, the DNA is TGCGCCAGCAGCCCCATCCCGGGGGTCTATAATTCACCCCTCCACTTT.

The rearrangement links TRBV27 to TRBJ2-1, with D maybe TRBD1 (6 bases). The CDR3 sequence is 15 residues long. Germline V lookup: CDR1 MNHEY, CDR2 SMNVEV (reference sequence). V was clipped by 0 bases and J by 7 bases, with 13 bases between them. The CDR3 is CASSLSAGVLNEQFF. CDR3 nucleotides: TGTGCCAGCAGTTTATCGGCAGGGGTTCTGAATGAGCAGTTCTTC.

The genes are TRBV30 and TRBJ1-1; tentatively, D is TRBD1 (6 bases). CDR3 length equals 16 residues. Per germline, CDR1 GTSNPN and CDR2 SVGIG (reference sequence). The V gene lost 4 bases and the J gene lost 6 bases, with 24 bases spanning the gap. CDR3 region: CAWTYRTEVRGAEAFF. The DNA for the CDR3 is TGTGCCTGGACCTACCGGACAGAAGTCCGAGGCGCTGAAGCTTTCTTT. Variable domain in full (rest from reference TRBV30 and TRBJ1-1): SQTIHQWPATLVQPVGSPLSLECTVEGTSNPNLYWYRQAAGRGLQLLFYSVGIGQISSEVPQNLSASRPQDRQFILSSKKLLLSDSGFYLCAWTYRTEVRGAEAFFGQGTRLTVV.

The chain combines TRBV7-9 with TRBJ1-2; perhaps TRBD1 as D (6 bases). Trimming pared 5 bases from V and 7 bases from J, leaving 17 bases between. CDR1 is SEHNR and CDR2 is FQNEAQ in the germline V gene (reference sequence). The CDR3 covers 14 residues. The CDR3 DNA is TGTGCCAGCAGCCGCACCGGGACAACGGTTGGCTACACCTTC. Protein product: CASSRTGTTVGYTF.

The V gene is TRBV19, the J gene TRBJ1-2, with unresolved D. There are 13 residues in the CDR3. The V and J ends lost 0 bases and 3 bases respectively, with 5 bases between them. Per the germline V gene, CDR1 is LNHDA and CDR2 is SQIVND (reference sequence). This CDR3 reads CASSIDTDYGYTF. CDR3 sequence (DNA): TGTGCCAGTAGTATAGATACGGACTATGGCTACACCTTC.

The V and J genes are TRBV27 and TRBJ2-7, with 9 bases that match TRBD1. There are 14 residues in the CDR3. Germline CDR1 MNHEY, CDR2 SMNVEV (reference sequence). J lost 3 bases, V lost 5 bases, and 5 bases had no gene match. As DNA, the CDR3 is TGTGCCAGCAGTGCCGACAGGGGGTTCTACGAGCAGTACTTC. Amino acids: CASSADRGFYEQYF.

The rearrangement links TRBV5-5 to TRBJ1-2; 9 positions agree with TRBD1. The CDR3 covers 14 residues. The V gene end was trimmed by 0 bases and the J gene end by 5 bases; junction bases not matched to a gene: 2. Germline V gives CDR1 SGHKS, CDR2 YYEKEE (reference sequence). This CDR3 is CASSLGGTGYGYTF. Written as DNA, the CDR3 is TGTGCCAGCAGCTTGGGTGGGACAGGGTATGGCTACACCTTC.

The rearrangement links TRBV11-3 to TRBJ2-1, with D perhaps matching TRBD2 (6 bases). Germline lookup yields CDR1 SGHNT and CDR2 YENEEA. The ends were cut back, 4 bases at V and 8 bases at J, with 15 bases in the middle. The CDR3 is 14 residues long. The DNA for the CDR3 is TGTGCCAGCAGCTCCCCGCGGGGCAATGATGAGCAGTTCTTC. Amino acids: CASSSPRGNDEQFF.

The V and J genes are TRBV4-2 and TRBJ2-1, with 9 bases identical to TRBD1. This CDR3 spans 15 amino acids. Germline V CDR1 and CDR2: LGHNA, YNFKEQ. The junction had 3 bases not matched to a gene; V was cut back by 1 base and J by 5 bases. The CDR3 protein is CASSQAGQGNNEQFF. CDR3 nucleotides: TGTGCCAGCAGCCAAGCCGGACAGGGGAACAATGAGCAGTTCTTC.

On this clone: An end of the junction does not agree with germline; a read error may underlie this. The chain joins TRBV7-7 to TRBJ2-7, with 8 bases lining up with TRBD1. The CDR3 contains 13 residues. CDR1 is SSHAT, CDR2 FNYEAQ, per germline (reference sequence). CDR3 sequence reads: CASSLDRGDEQYF. The DNA for the CDR3 is TGTGCTAGCAGCTTAGACAGGGGCGACGAGCAGTACTTC.

The chain carries TRBV27 and TRBJ1-2; D unclear. V lost 5 bases to trimming and J lost 3 bases, with 7 bases between them. CDR1 is MNHEY and CDR2 is SMNVEV in the germline V gene (reference sequence). This CDR3 contains 12 residues. CDR3 sequence reads: CASSRGDYGYTF. For the CDR3, the DNA is TGTGCCAGCAGTCGGGGAGACTATGGCTACACCTTC.

The chain joins TRBV15 to TRBJ1-4; D is possibly TRBD1 (5 bases). The CDR3 extends over 15 amino acids. V gave up 6 bases and J gave up 7 bases, with 18 bases separating them. Looked up from germline, CDR1 is LNHNV and CDR2 is YYDKDF (reference sequence). CDR3 loop: CATSRDRAGGEKLFF. Written as DNA, the CDR3 is TGTGCCACCAGTAGGGACCGGGCGGGAGGTGAAAAACTGTTTTTT.

The table lists this clone with a count of one. The chain is built from TRBV6-6 and TRBJ2-5; D is perhaps TRBD1 (6 bases). V lost 5 bases and J 7 bases, leaving 14 bases between the germline ends. This CDR3 has 13 amino acids. Germline lookup yields CDR1 MNHNY and CDR2 SVGAGI (reference sequence). Here the CDR3 reads CASSLSGEGTQYF. The CDR3 DNA is TGTGCCAGCAGTCTATCAGGGGAAGGGACCCAGTACTTC.

The CDR3 coding sequence is TGTGCCAGCAGCCAATTACTAGCGTCAGAGACCCAGTACTTC. The encoded protein is CASSQLLASETQYF. The chain couples TRBV7-2 to TRBJ2-5; 7 nucleotides line up with TRBD2. This CDR3 contains 14 residues. The V segment lost 5 bases and the J segment 4 bases; nucleotides outside the gene matches: 7. Germline V lookup: CDR1 SGHTA, CDR2 FQGNSA.

This clone was recorded a few times. J is TRBJ2-1 and V is TRBV4-2, with 9 bases identical to TRBD2. The CDR3 contains 18 residues. Per the germline V gene, CDR1 is LGHNA and CDR2 is YNFKEQ. J gave up 6 bases and V 2 bases, and 14 bases lay outside the gene matches. The CDR3 DNA reads TGTGCCAGCAGCCAAAGCCTAAACACTGCGGGGGGGTTCAATGAGCAGTTCTTC. Translating it yields CASSQSLNTAGGFNEQFF.

V usage is TRBV6-5 and J usage is TRBJ1-6, with TRBD1 matching 8 bases. This CDR3 has 16 residues. J was trimmed by 5 bases and V by 2 bases; bases with no gene match: 5. Germline values: CDR1 MNHEY, CDR2 SVGAGI. The CDR3: CASSYAQGANNSPLHF. CDR3 DNA sequence: TGTGCCAGCAGTTACGCGCAGGGGGCAAATAATTCACCCCTCCACTTT.

The gene calls are TRBV5-4 and TRBJ2-7, with D maybe TRBD2 (5 bases). Germline V gene sequence: CDR1 SGHNT, CDR2 YYREEE (reference sequence). V shed 3 bases and J shed 0 bases, with 13 bases lying between them. The CDR3 runs to 15 residues. The CDR3 spells CASSSQRALSYEQYF. The CDR3 region has the DNA TGTGCCAGCAGCTCCCAGAGGGCGCTCTCCTACGAGCAGTACTTC.

The CDR3: CASSPEPSSGYTDTQYF. The CDR3 nucleotides read TGCGCCAGCAGCCCCGAGCCCAGTAGCGGATACACAGATACGCAGTATTTT. The chain couples TRBV5-1 to TRBJ2-3, with D maybe TRBD2 (6 bases). V gave up 4 bases and J gave up 2 bases, with 20 bases separating them. Per the germline V gene, CDR1 is SGHRS and CDR2 is YFSETQ. The CDR3 is 17 amino acids.

V is TRBV10-3 and J is TRBJ2-1; a weak D match, TRBD1 (6 bases). The CDR3 extends over 17 amino acids. Germline V gene sequence: CDR1 ENHRY, CDR2 SYGVKD. V was cut by 3 bases and J by 0 bases, with 15 bases left in between. The chain's CDR3 is CAISDAGTPSSYNEQFF. CDR3 nucleotide sequence: TGTGCCATCAGTGATGCCGGGACACCGAGCTCCTACAATGAGCAGTTCTTC.

The rearrangement uses TRBV30 and TRBJ1-5, with 10 bases fitting TRBD1. V shed 1 base and J 7 bases; nucleotides not matched to a gene: 4. The CDR3 sequence is 14 residues long. Germline V gene sequence: CDR1 GTSNPN, CDR2 SVGIG (reference sequence). In nucleotides, the CDR3 is TGTGCCTGGAGTGAGGGGACAGGGGTCCAGCCCCAGCATTTT. As protein: CAWSEGTGVQPQHF. The full variable domain, completed using reference TRBV30 and TRBJ1-5, is SQTIHQWPATLVQPVGSPLSLECTVEGTSNPNLYWYRQAAGRGLQLLFYSVGIGQISSEVPQNLSASRPQDRQFILSSKKLLLSDSGFYLCAWSEGTGVQPQHFGDGTRLSIL.

The chain is built from TRBV9 and TRBJ1-2; D is uncertain. Germline V CDR1 and CDR2: SGDLS, YYNGEE. The germline V and J ends were trimmed by 0 bases and 8 bases, with 17 bases remaining between them. This CDR3 region has 15 residues. CDR3 DNA sequence: TGTGCCAGCAGCGTAGTAGGCGGAGCTATACAAGGCTACACCTTC. Protein sequence: CASSVVGGAIQGYTF.

This clone has just one count. This chain uses TRBV10-3 with TRBJ2-6; D is undetermined. The length of the CDR3 is 15 residues. Germline V gene lookup returns CDR1 ENHRY and CDR2 SYGVKD. V was cut by 5 bases and J by 2 bases, with 10 bases left in between. CDR3 nucleotides: TGTGCCATCAGTCCGACCGCGGCTGGGGCCAACGTCCTGACTTTC. Its translation: CAISPTAAGANVLTF.

The chain is built from TRBV10-3 and TRBJ2-5, with D uncertain. V lost 2 bases and J lost 4, with 5 bases in between. Germline loops: CDR1 ENHRY, CDR2 SYGVKD. The CDR3 is made up of 12 amino acids. The CDR3 region is CAISERRETQYF. In DNA, the CDR3 is TGTGCCATCAGTGAGCGGAGAGAGACCCAGTACTTC.

The chain combines TRBV6-6 with TRBJ1-2; TRBD1 matches 10 bases. Trimming at V came to 5 bases and at J to 1 base, leaving 7 bases not matched to a gene. CDR1 is MNHNY, CDR2 SVGAGI, per germline (reference sequence). The CDR3 has 16 residues. This CDR3 is CASSRGTGVVNYGYTF. CDR3 in DNA: TGTGCCAGCAGTCGAGGGACAGGGGTGGTTAACTATGGCTACACCTTC.

The rearrangement joins TRBV5-1 to TRBJ1-5; D is perhaps TRBD1 (5 bases). Germline CDR1 SGHRS, CDR2 YFSETQ. V was pared by 0 bases and J by 3 bases, with 13 bases between. There are 16 residues in the CDR3. In nucleotides, the CDR3 is TGCGCCAGCAGCTTGGGGGGCAGCGACTCCAATCAGCCCCAGCATTTT. Its protein is CASSLGGSDSNQPQHF.

CDR3 amino acids: CASSLVRAGELFF. CDR3 bases: TGTGCCAGCAGCTTAGTCAGGGCCGGGGAGCTGTTTTTT. The chain combines TRBV11-2 with TRBJ2-2; perhaps TRBD1 as D (5 bases). The V and J ends lost 1 base and 6 bases respectively, with 6 bases between them. The germline CDR1 and CDR2 sequences are SGHAT and FQNNGV. The CDR3 runs to 13 residues.

The chain couples TRBV10-3 to TRBJ2-7; D perhaps matches TRBD2 (5 bases). There are 12 residues in the CDR3. Deletions cut 8 bases from V and 2 bases from J, with 10 bases between. Germline values: CDR1 ENHRY, CDR2 SYGVKD. The CDR3: CAIGSGTYEQYF. The CDR3 nucleotides are TGTGCCATCGGAAGCGGTACCTACGAGCAGTACTTC.

The chain joins TRBV9 to TRBJ1-1, with D perhaps matching TRBD1 (6 bases). Trimming cost V 0 bases and J 5 bases, with 17 bases left between them. This CDR3 comprises 16 residues. Germline lookup yields CDR1 SGDLS and CDR2 YYNGEE. CDR3 in DNA: TGTGCCAGCAGCGTAGTGATTGGCGGCGGACAGACTGAAGCTTTCTTT. Translated, it gives CASSVVIGGGQTEAFF.

The chain combines TRBV6-6 with TRBJ1-2; 9 bases are a match to TRBD1. The CDR3 loop spans 16 amino acids. V shed 6 bases and J 1 base; nucleotides not matched to a gene: 9. Germline CDR1 reads MNHNY; CDR2 reads SVGAGI (reference sequence). DNA for the CDR3: TGTGCCAGCAGCTTTTTCGCGGGACAGGGTAACTATGGCTACACCTTC. Protein: CASSFFAGQGNYGYTF.